The 26 T cell receptor beta chains given below trace back to one sample, sequenced in a study of OX40 agonist ivuxolimab in advanced cancers. Profiling relied on immunoSEQ multiplex PCR, and the TCRdb table lists in-frame clones only, not all of them. The data contain approximately 70,000 clones, over 75% of them singletons. The sample consisted of CD4+ or CD8+ T cells sorted from blood, taken in a trial of the OX40 agonist ivuxolimab. The receptors stem from an adult with an advanced solid tumor such as melanoma, head and neck, liver or kidney cancer.

The rearrangement links TRBV6-5 to TRBJ2-7, with 12 bases that match TRBD2. CDR1 and CDR2 (germline): MNHEY, SVGAGI. The ends lost 6 bases at V and 3 bases at J; junction bases unmatched: 6. The CDR3 is 15 amino acids. The CDR3 region is CASSSTTSGSYEQYF. As DNA, the CDR3 is TGTGCCAGCAGCTCCACGACTAGCGGGAGCTACGAGCAGTACTTC.

This chain joins TRBV11-2 and TRBJ2-1; 9 bases match TRBD1. This CDR3 is 15 amino acids long. Germline V gives CDR1 SGHAT, CDR2 FQNNGV. The trim removed 1 base at V and 9 bases at J, leaving 7 bases unmatched. The DNA of the CDR3 is TGTGCCAGCAGCTTAGCGTCGGGACAGGGAAGTGAGCAGTTCTTC. This codes for CASSLASGQGSEQFF.

The CDR3 nucleotides are TGTGCCAGCAGCTGGACTAGCGGGATTTCAGATACGCAGTATTTT. Its translation: CASSWTSGISDTQYF. This rearrangement joins TRBV7-2 to TRBJ2-3; 12 bases agree with TRBD2. From germline, CDR1 is SGHTA and CDR2 FQGNSA. This CDR3 has 15 amino acids. V trimming: 4 bases; J trimming: 4 bases; junction bases outside the gene matches: 3.

This clone was observed once. The chain recombines TRBV6-1 with TRBJ2-2; 8 nucleotides match TRBD1. The junction had 7 bases not matched to a gene; V was cut back by 6 bases and J by 7 bases. Germline-derived CDR1 and CDR2 are MNHNS and SASEGT. The CDR3 totals 14 residues. DNA for the CDR3: TGTGCCAGCAGCAGACAGGGGCCGGGCGGGGAGCTGTTTTTT. Its translation is CASSRQGPGGELFF.

This CDR3 reads CASSPGQGGTDTQYF. Here the CDR3 DNA reads TGTGCCAGCTCACCAGGGCAGGGAGGCACAGATACGCAGTATTTT. The rearrangement uses TRBV18 and TRBJ2-3; D is perhaps TRBD1 or TRBD2 (5 bases each). The germline gives CDR1 KGHSH, CDR2 LQKENI. Trimming stripped 2 bases from V and 1 base from J, with 10 bases between. The CDR3 covers 15 residues.

Only one count was recorded for this clone. V gene TRBV7-4 combines with J gene TRBJ2-1, with 13 bases that match TRBD2. CDR3 length equals 22 residues. The trim removed 5 bases at V and 0 bases at J, leaving 19 bases unmatched. Germline loops: CDR1 SGHVT, CDR2 SQSDAQ. The CDR3 reads CASSDHRCRLAGGSCSYNEQFF. CDR3 nucleotides: TGTGCCAGCAGCGACCACCGCTGCAGACTAGCGGGGGGTAGCTGCTCCTACAATGAGCAGTTCTTC.

This clone was recorded once. The CDR3 DNA sequence: TGTGCCAGTAGTATAGACCGGCCAAGCGGGCGTAACAATGAGCAGTTCTTC. It codes for CASSIDRPSGRNNEQFF. This chain uses TRBV19 with TRBJ2-1; the D gene is possibly TRBD2 (6 bases). Germline V gene data show CDR1 as LNHDA and CDR2 as SQIVND (reference sequence). This CDR3 region has 17 residues. The germline V and J ends were trimmed by 0 bases and 5 bases, with 17 bases remaining between them.

The J gene is TRBJ1-1, the V gene TRBV2; D uncertain. The ends were cut back, 7 bases at V and 7 bases at J, with 22 bases in the middle. The CDR3 is made up of 15 amino acids. Germline V gives CDR1 SNHLY, CDR2 FYNNEI. CDR3: CASTREAYRADEAFF. The CDR3 DNA reads TGTGCCAGCACCCGAGAAGCTTATCGGGCAGATGAAGCTTTCTTT.

The gene calls are TRBV10-3 and TRBJ1-4; 7 nucleotides agree with TRBD1. Germline V lookup: CDR1 ENHRY, CDR2 SYGVKD. After removal of 5 bases from V and 1 base from J, the junction contained 4 bases not matched to a gene. The CDR3 length is 15 residues. CDR3 region: CAISKGGETNEKLFF. The DNA of the CDR3 is TGTGCCATCAGTAAAGGGGGCGAAACTAATGAAAAACTGTTTTTT.

This clone has more than one count but fewer than ten. This CDR3 is CASSLTGGGSRNTEAFF. As DNA, the CDR3 is TGTGCCAGCAGCTTGACAGGGGGCGGGTCGAGGAACACTGAAGCTTTCTTT. The chain links TRBV7-6 to TRBJ1-1; 10 bases match TRBD1. With V trimmed by 3 bases and J by 1 base, 8 bases remained unmatched. The CDR3 runs to 17 residues. CDR1 SGHVS and CDR2 FNYEAQ come from the germline V gene.

The V and J genes are TRBV29-1 and TRBJ2-4; D may match TRBD1 or TRBD2 (5 bases each). Germline assignment: CDR1 SQVTM and CDR2 ANQGSEA. CDR3 size: 14 residues. V lost 2 bases and J lost 8, with 16 bases in between. Written as DNA, the CDR3 is TGCAGCGTTGAAAGAGAGGGGAAGAGGGACATTCAGTACTTC. It codes for CSVEREGKRDIQYF.

The V gene is TRBV6-5, the J gene TRBJ2-7, with TRBD1 identical over 8 bases. V shed 6 bases, J shed 5 bases, and the junction held 12 bases outside the gene matches. The CDR3 is 15 amino acids. Germline V gives CDR1 MNHEY, CDR2 SVGAGI. The CDR3 here is CASRKDRVRGNEQYF. DNA for the CDR3: TGTGCCAGCAGGAAGGACAGGGTGAGGGGTAACGAGCAGTACTTC.

The chain couples TRBV5-6 to TRBJ1-3; D remains ambiguous. CDR1 and CDR2 (germline): SGHDT, YYEEEE. The CDR3 totals 17 residues. V was trimmed by 1 base and J by 0 bases, leaving 14 bases between them. The DNA of the CDR3 is TGTGCCAGCAGCTTGCCGGAAGGACGGAACTCTGGAAACACCATATATTTT. Protein sequence: CASSLPEGRNSGNTIYF.

This chain connects TRBV6-5 to TRBJ1-1; 7 nucleotides agree with TRBD1. Trimming removed 2 bases from V and 3 bases from J; junction bases left unmatched: 3. This CDR3 is 14 amino acids long. Germline assignment: CDR1 MNHEY and CDR2 SVGAGI. The CDR3 sequence is CASSYEGADTEAFF. CDR3 bases: TGTGCCAGCAGTTACGAGGGGGCCGACACTGAAGCTTTCTTT.

This chain links TRBV5-1 with TRBJ2-2; possible D gene TRBD2, 6 bases. The germline gives CDR1 SGHRS, CDR2 YFSETQ. Trimming shortened V by 0 bases and J by 3 bases, and 9 bases separated the two germline ends. This CDR3 is built from 15 residues. The CDR3 here is CASSLAGAYTGELFF. CDR3 coding DNA: TGCGCCAGCAGCTTGGCGGGAGCTTACACCGGGGAGCTGTTTTTT.

The V gene is TRBV5-4, the J gene TRBJ1-1; D gene unclear. The CDR3 spans 14 residues. V dropped 4 bases and J dropped 1 base, with 11 bases sitting between them. Per the germline V gene, CDR1 is SGHNT and CDR2 is YYREEE (reference sequence). The chain's CDR3 is CASSVSLENTEAFF. In nucleotides, the CDR3 is TGTGCCAGCAGCGTAAGCCTGGAGAACACTGAAGCTTTCTTT.

CDR3 residues: CASSVFRAGVTNEKLFF. In nucleotides, the CDR3 is TGTGCCAGCAGTGTATTTCGGGCAGGGGTAACTAATGAAAAACTGTTTTTT. This chain links TRBV2 with TRBJ1-4; weak D call: TRBD1 (6 bases). Per germline, CDR1 SNHLY and CDR2 FYNNEI. The V end lost 4 bases, the J end lost 1 base, and 16 bases lay between the germline ends. The CDR3 is made up of 17 amino acids.

The V gene is TRBV9, the J gene TRBJ2-1; 10 bases align to TRBD1. V shed 5 bases, J shed 10 bases, and the junction held 12 bases outside the gene matches. The germline V gene has CDR1 SGDLS and CDR2 YYNGEE. The CDR3 contains 15 residues. CDR3 DNA: TGTGCCAGCAGTTCCGGGACAGGGGCTCCTGAGGAGCAGTTCTTC. Encoded protein: CASSSGTGAPEEQFF.

V is TRBV15 and J is TRBJ2-7; a possible D gene is TRBD2 (6 bases). CDR1 is LNHNV, CDR2 YYDKDF, per germline (reference sequence). V was cut by 6 bases and J by 6 bases, with 15 bases left in between. The CDR3 sequence is 13 residues long. This chain's CDR3 is CATRTGVTSEQYF. The CDR3 bases are TGTGCCACCAGAACGGGGGTTACCTCCGAGCAGTACTTC.

The chain uses TRBV27 and TRBJ1-6; the D gene is possibly TRBD1 (5 bases). The V and J ends lost 6 bases and 10 bases respectively, with 13 bases between them. Germline V CDR1 and CDR2: MNHEY, SMNVEV (reference sequence). The CDR3 is made up of 13 amino acids. CDR3 region: CASRPVGLSPLHF. The CDR3 DNA reads as TGTGCCAGCAGACCTGTGGGGCTATCACCCCTCCACTTT.

The chain couples TRBV4-2 to TRBJ1-1; tentatively, D is TRBD1 (5 bases). In germline, CDR1 is LGHNA, CDR2 YNFKEQ. CDR3 length equals 14 residues. V lost 6 bases to trimming and J lost 1 base, with 12 bases between them. DNA of the CDR3: TGTGCCAGCAGTAGGGAGAGGGGGAACACTGAAGCTTTCTTT. As protein: CASSRERGNTEAFF.

CDR3 nucleotide sequence: TGTGCCAGTAGGACTAGCGGGAGACGATTTAACACCGGGGAGCTGTTTTTT. Its translation is CASRTSGRRFNTGELFF. The gene calls are TRBV19 and TRBJ2-2, with TRBD2 identical over 12 bases. The CDR3 is 17 residues long. The germline CDR1 and CDR2 sequences are LNHDA and SQIVND (reference sequence). J lost 2 bases, V lost 6 bases, and 7 bases had no gene match.

The chain combines TRBV18 with TRBJ2-7, with 8 nucleotides matching TRBD2. This CDR3 has 15 amino acids. Germline V gene lookup returns CDR1 KGHSH and CDR2 LQKENI. The V and J ends lost 1 base and 4 bases, in that order; junction bases with no gene match: 6. For the CDR3, the DNA is TGTGCCAGCTCACCACGAGCGGGGGACCGTTACGAGCAGTACTTC. Translated, it gives CASSPRAGDRYEQYF.

This chain links TRBV7-8 with TRBJ2-5; 10 bases match TRBD2. Germline V gene lookup returns CDR1 SGHVS and CDR2 FQNEAQ. The CDR3 length is 17 residues. V gave up 1 base and J gave up 5 bases; unmatched junction bases: 10. The CDR3 sequence is CASSLVSASGGWETQYF. CDR3 nucleotide sequence: TGTGCCAGCAGCTTAGTATCGGCTAGCGGGGGTTGGGAGACCCAGTACTTC.

The chain employs TRBV28 and TRBJ2-7; D is unclear. V lost 3 bases and J lost 3, with 15 bases in between. In germline, CDR1 is MDHEN, CDR2 SYDVKM. This CDR3 spans 15 amino acids. CDR3 coding DNA: TGTGCCAGCAGTTTCCCGGACGGTTTGAGCTACGAGCAGTACTTC. It yields the protein CASSFPDGLSYEQYF.

The genes are TRBV7-9 and TRBJ2-5; 7 nucleotides align to TRBD1. CDR1 is SEHNR, CDR2 FQNEAQ, per germline (reference sequence). This CDR3 contains 16 residues. J gave up 0 bases and V 1 base, and 5 bases lay outside the gene matches. As DNA, the CDR3 is TGTGCCAGCAGCTTAGAACAGGGGCTTTACCAAGAGACCCAGTACTTC. Residues: CASSLEQGLYQETQYF.